Each of the 22 T cell receptor beta chains below was sequenced from the same sample in a study of T cells in Graves' hyperthyroidism and ophthalmopathy. Amplification targeted TCR beta CDR3 regions from RNA transcripts. The HTBI primer set drove a first-round RT-PCR of the TCR CDR3. TCRdb independently ran MiXCR on the multiplex PCR reads; one entry per CDR3 protein. The sample yields roughly 580,000 distinct CDR3 sequences, more than 11% seen once. Material: blood. The source is a woman aged 25-40 years with Graves' hyperthyroidism that later progressed to Graves' ophthalmopathy.

This clonotype was seen repeatedly, ten times or more. This sequence joins TRBV5-4 and TRBJ1-2; 9 bases are a match to TRBD1. Germline V gene data show CDR1 as SGHNT and CDR2 as YYREEE (reference sequence). There are 14 residues in the CDR3. Germline trimming cut 2 bases from V and 2 bases from J; bases unmatched to any gene: 1. CDR3 sequence: CASSFDRGNYGYTF. CDR3 coding DNA: TGTGCCAGCAGCTTTGACAGGGGGAACTATGGCTACACCTTC.

The V and J genes are TRBV3-1 and TRBJ1-6; TRBD1 matches 7 bases. V gave up 0 bases and J gave up 10 bases; unmatched junction bases: 9. CDR1 is LGHDT and CDR2 is YNNKEL in the germline V gene (reference sequence). This CDR3 comprises 16 residues. The CDR3 loop is CASSQDDTGVGSPLHF. The CDR3 DNA follows: TGTGCCAGCAGCCAAGATGACACAGGGGTTGGGTCACCCCTCCACTTT.

This clonotype was picked up many times. J is TRBJ2-1 and V is TRBV28; no firm D call. Deletions cut 3 bases from V and 9 bases from J, with 3 bases between. CDR1 MDHEN and CDR2 SYDVKM come from the germline V gene. The CDR3 has 10 amino acids. CDR3 sequence: CASSFTEQFF. CDR3 coding DNA: TGTGCCAGCAGTTTTACTGAGCAGTTCTTC.

Ten or more counts support this clonotype. The rearrangement joins TRBV18 to TRBJ1-3; TRBD1 matches 9 bases. The CDR3 covers 16 residues. Germline trimming cut 3 bases from V and 7 bases from J; bases unmatched to any gene: 10. The germline V gene has CDR1 KGHSH and CDR2 LQKENI. The CDR3 reads CASSPGQGGFGNTIYF. The DNA for the CDR3 is TGTGCCAGCTCACCGGGACAGGGAGGATTCGGGAACACCATATATTTT.

This clonotype appeared many times. V gene TRBV20-1 combines with J gene TRBJ1-2; possible D gene TRBD1, 5 bases. V lost 3 bases, J lost 12 bases, and 14 bases lay in between. The CDR3 has 11 residues. Germline-derived CDR1 and CDR2 are DFQATT and SNEGSKA (reference sequence). The CDR3 spells CSASGGAGNTF. The CDR3 nucleotides read TGCAGTGCTAGCGGAGGGGCAGGGAACACCTTC.

This clonotype was counted at least ten times. The chain joins TRBV11-2 to TRBJ2-7; D may match TRBD1 or TRBD2 (5 bases each). The germline V gene has CDR1 SGHAT and CDR2 FQNNGV. The CDR3 contains 13 residues. V was pared by 3 bases and J by 3 bases, with 9 bases between. This chain's CDR3 is CASSLGTLYEQYF. As DNA, the CDR3 is TGTGCCAGCAGCTTGGGGACCCTCTACGAGCAGTACTTC.

The V call is TRBV14, the J call TRBJ2-4; 7 nucleotides align to TRBD1. This CDR3 spans 15 amino acids. J was trimmed by 7 bases and V by 1 base; bases with no gene match: 7. Per the germline V gene, CDR1 is SGHDN and CDR2 is FVKESK. The CDR3 bases are TGTGCCAGCAGCCAAGTTCGACAGGGTCCCAACATTCAGTACTTC. Translated: CASSQVRQGPNIQYF.

Remarks on this clonotype: A read error is possible here, since a much larger clone lies one base away. V and J are TRBV6-1 and TRBJ1-5; 7 positions agree with TRBD1. This CDR3 is 14 amino acids long. CDR1 is MNHNS, CDR2 SASEGT, per germline. In DNA, the CDR3 is TGTGCCAGCAGTGGAGGGACAGTCAATCAGCCCCGGCATTTT. The encoded protein is CASSGGTVNQPRHF.

About this clonotype itself: The junction and the germline gene differ at one end; a read error may be behind it. The chain couples TRBV27 to TRBJ2-7; TRBD1 agrees at 7 bases. Germline lookup yields CDR1 MNHEY and CDR2 SMNVEV (reference sequence). This CDR3 contains 16 residues. The CDR3 region is CAGSLSGTASPYEQYF. The CDR3 DNA reads as TGTGCCGGCAGTTTATCGGGGACAGCCTCTCCCTACGAGCAGTACTTC.

CDR3 sequence: CASSSGTGVQPQHF. CDR3 sequence (DNA): TGTGCCAGCAGCTCCGGGACAGGGGTTCAGCCCCAGCATTTT. V and J are TRBV27 and TRBJ1-5, with 10 bases that match TRBD1. V dropped 6 bases and J dropped 6; count of bases not matched to a gene: 5. The length of the CDR3 is 14 residues. Germline CDR1 MNHEY, CDR2 SMNVEV (reference sequence).

This clonotype was seen a handful of times. The CDR3 DNA sequence: TGCAGTGCTCTTCCTCCGGGACAGGGTAACGAAAAACTGTTTTTT. Its translation is CSALPPGQGNEKLFF. V is TRBV20-1 and J is TRBJ1-4; 9 bases line up with TRBD1. In germline, CDR1 is DFQATT, CDR2 SNEGSKA (reference sequence). Germline trimming cut 5 bases from V and 8 bases from J; bases unmatched to any gene: 12. The CDR3 is made up of 15 amino acids.

The table lists this clonotype with many counts. V usage is TRBV6-1 and J usage is TRBJ2-7; 8 positions agree with TRBD1. The junction had 7 bases not matched to a gene; V was cut back by 7 bases and J by 5 bases. There are 13 residues in the CDR3. From germline, CDR1 is MNHNS and CDR2 SASEGT. The CDR3: CASNWAGGNEQYF. The DNA for the CDR3 is TGTGCCAGCAATTGGGCAGGGGGCAACGAGCAGTACTTC.

The sample holds a few counts of this clonotype. The rearrangement uses TRBV3-1 and TRBJ2-7, with a weak D call TRBD2 (5 bases). The CDR3 loop spans 15 amino acids. Germline CDR1 and CDR2: LGHDT and YNNKEL (reference sequence). With 1 base removed from V and 6 bases from J, the gap between germline ends came to 16 bases. This CDR3 is CASSQVSGSAGEQYF. CDR3 DNA: TGTGCCAGCAGCCAAGTCTCTGGGAGCGCCGGCGAGCAGTACTTC.

The chain joins TRBV20-1 to TRBJ2-5; 7 positions agree with TRBD1. Germline lookup yields CDR1 DFQATT and CDR2 SNEGSKA (reference sequence). With 2 bases clipped from V and 4 bases from J, the junction kept 4 bases outside the gene matches. The CDR3 has 13 amino acids. CDR3 loop: CSARNPGGETQYF. The CDR3, as DNA: TGCAGTGCTAGAAATCCAGGGGGAGAGACCCAGTACTTC.

A few counts support this clonotype. This chain links TRBV6-5 with TRBJ1-5, with D unclear. This CDR3 is built from 15 residues. Trimming removed 0 bases from V and 1 base from J, with 7 bases in between. In germline, CDR1 is MNHEY, CDR2 SVGAGI. The CDR3 bases are TGTGCCAGCAGTTACTCGACATTGAGCAATCAGCCCCAGCATTTT. This encodes CASSYSTLSNQPQHF.

A few counts support this clonotype. V usage is TRBV9 and J usage is TRBJ2-5; tentative D call: TRBD1 (5 bases). This CDR3 is built from 15 residues. Trimming cost V 0 bases and J 5 bases, with 14 bases left between them. From germline, CDR1 is SGDLS and CDR2 YYNGEE. CDR3 region: CASSVGDSLTETQYF. CDR3 coding DNA: TGTGCCAGCAGCGTAGGTGACAGCCTGACGGAGACCCAGTACTTC. Together with reference TRBV9 and TRBJ2-5, the CDR3 gives the full variable domain: DSGVTQTPKHLITATGQRVTLRCSPRSGDLSVYWYQQSLDQGLQFLIQYYNGEERAKGNILERFSAQQFPDLHSELNLSSLELGDSALYFCASSVGDSLTETQYFGPGTRLLVL.

This clonotype was seen repeatedly, ten times or more. J is TRBJ2-3 and V is TRBV11-3; maybe TRBD2 (6 bases). Germline lookup yields CDR1 SGHNT and CDR2 YENEEA. V lost 7 bases and J 0 bases, leaving 17 bases between the germline ends. The CDR3 is 16 amino acids. This CDR3 reads CASTPGGAGSTDTQYF. The CDR3 bases are TGTGCCAGCACTCCCGGGGGTGCGGGGAGCACAGATACGCAGTATTTT.

This clonotype was seen many times. This chain uses TRBV27 with TRBJ2-7, with 7 nucleotides matching TRBD1. The CDR3 length is 13 residues. Germline CDR1 and CDR2: MNHEY and SMNVEV (reference sequence). After removal of 6 bases from V and 2 bases from J, the junction contained 4 bases not matched to a gene. CDR3 residues: CASSQTGPYEQYF. As DNA, the CDR3 is TGTGCCAGCAGCCAGACAGGGCCCTACGAGCAGTACTTC.

This rearrangement joins TRBV11-2 to TRBJ2-7; 11 nucleotides match TRBD2. CDR1 SGHAT and CDR2 FQNNGV come from the germline V gene. This CDR3 has 17 amino acids. J lost 2 bases, V lost 4 bases, and 10 bases had no gene match. CDR3: CASSSLLLTSGAYEQYF. The CDR3 DNA is TGTGCCAGCAGCTCACTCCTCCTGACTAGCGGGGCCTACGAGCAGTACTTC.

This clonotype was seen repeatedly, ten times or more. This chain joins TRBV6-2 or TRBV6-3 and TRBJ2-1; the D is unclear. The CDR3 covers 14 residues. V was clipped by 7 bases and J by 8 bases, with 18 bases between them. Germline lookup yields CDR1 MNHEY and CDR2 SVGEGT. The CDR3 region has the DNA TGTGCCAGCACCCCCAGCCCTGCCGCACATGAGCAGTTCTTC. Protein product: CASTPSPAAHEQFF.

This clonotype was observed many times. This chain connects TRBV28 to TRBJ1-2, with 9 bases lining up with TRBD1. Germline V gene lookup returns CDR1 MDHEN and CDR2 SYDVKM. The ends lost 6 bases at V and 5 bases at J; junction bases unmatched: 10. The CDR3 loop spans 15 amino acids. CDR3: CASSASRDRAYGYTF. CDR3 DNA sequence: TGTGCCAGCAGCGCCTCGCGGGACAGGGCTTATGGCTACACCTTC.

Comments on this clonotype: At one boundary the junction diverges from the germline segment, which might be a read error. The chain uses TRBV4-3 and TRBJ2-1; D is unresolved. The CDR3 is 13 residues long. Germline V gene sequence: CDR1 LGHNA, CDR2 YSLEER. The CDR3 here is CASNQDLSVEQFF. For the CDR3, the DNA is TGCGCCAGCAACCAAGATCTCTCAGTTGAGCAGTTCTTC.